One and the same sample provided the 5 T cell receptor beta chains below, sequenced in a study of T cell changes during pregnancy in multiple sclerosis. TCRdb's table, derived via immunoSEQ multiplex PCR, lists solely in-frame clones and lacks some. Counted here are about 68,000 clones, about 90% occurring once; the ten biggest clones make up approximately 0.84%. This specimen consisted of peripheral blood, obtained in the second trimester of pregnancy. The receptors were sampled from a female donor with multiple sclerosis, enrolled in a pregnancy study.

This clone was seen a single time. J is TRBJ1-2 and V is TRBV7-9; 7 nucleotides match TRBD1. This CDR3 spans 12 amino acids. Germline V gene lookup returns CDR1 SEHNR and CDR2 FQNEAQ (reference sequence). Unmatched junction bases numbered 3, after V lost 3 bases and J lost 8 bases. This chain's CDR3 is CASSLGQLGYTF. The CDR3 DNA sequence: TGTGCCAGCAGCTTGGGACAGTTGGGCTACACCTTC. Filled out from reference TRBV7-9 and TRBJ1-2, the complete variable domain reads DTGVSQNPRHKITKRGQNVTFRCDPISEHNRLYWYRQTLGQGPEFLTYFQNEAQLEKSRLLSDRFSAERPKGSFSTLEIQRTEQGDSAMYLCASSLGQLGYTFGSGTRLTVV.

The V call is TRBV5-1, the J call TRBJ2-1, with D hard to call. Germline V gene sequence: CDR1 SGHRS, CDR2 YFSETQ. This CDR3 is built from 13 residues. Trimming stripped 1 base from V and 7 bases from J, with 9 bases between. The CDR3: CASSLLSPNEQFF. The CDR3 DNA is TGCGCCAGCAGCTTGCTTAGCCCAAATGAGCAGTTCTTC.

The chain recombines TRBV18 with TRBJ1-5; D ambiguous. Trimming left V 2 bases short and J 5 bases short, with 10 bases between. The germline V gene encodes CDR1 KGHSH and CDR2 LQKENI. There are 14 residues in the CDR3. In DNA form, the CDR3 reads TGTGCCAGCTCACCAAGAGGAGGCGATCAGCCCCAGCATTTT. The encoded protein is CASSPRGGDQPQHF.

The V and J genes are TRBV5-1 and TRBJ2-7, with a possible D match to TRBD2 (7 bases). V was shortened by 2 bases and J by 6 bases, with 12 bases between the two germline ends. CDR1 and CDR2 from the germline V gene are SGHRS and YFSETQ. This CDR3 has 13 amino acids. CDR3 sequence: CASSFGEGGEQYF. The CDR3 nucleotides are TGCGCCAGCAGCTTTGGGGAGGGGGGCGAGCAGTACTTC.

The chain has TRBV4-2 and TRBJ2-1, with 9 bases fitting TRBD2. The CDR3 totals 16 residues. CDR1 is LGHNA, CDR2 YNFKEQ, per germline. V was pared by 4 bases and J by 4 bases, with 8 bases of the junction left unmatched. The CDR3 DNA reads as TGTGCCAGCAGCCCCGTTTGGAGCGGGGGGTACAATGAGCAGTTCTTC. Translating gives CASSPVWSGGYNEQFF.